The 32 T cell receptor beta chains below all came from one sample that was sequenced in a study of blood T cell repertoires in COVID-19. Method: immunoSEQ multiplex PCR; TCRdb's copy keeps in-frame clones and lacks some. The data hold roughly 160,000 clones, with more than 75% observed a single time. The sequencing sample was made of PBMCs or T cells enriched from blood (not recorded which). The receptors come from a woman aged 45-65 years who had recovered from COVID-19.

The chain carries TRBV19 and TRBJ1-2, with 9 nucleotides matching TRBD1. Per the germline V gene, CDR1 is LNHDA and CDR2 is SQIVND (reference sequence). The CDR3 runs to 16 residues. The junction had 10 bases not matched to a gene; V was cut back by 7 bases and J by 1 base. CDR3 DNA sequence: TGTGCCAGTAACGACGGAGGACAGGGGATTAACTATGGCTACACCTTC. This sequence encodes CASNDGGQGINYGYTF.

The V and J genes are TRBV29-1 and TRBJ2-2, with D unresolved. The V end lost 6 bases, the J end lost 4 bases, and 15 bases lay between the germline ends. CDR1 SQVTM and CDR2 ANQGSEA come from the germline V gene. The CDR3 extends over 14 amino acids. The CDR3 coding sequence is TGCAGCGTGGAGAGTCCGGCGGTCACCGGGGAGCTGTTTTTT. Translated: CSVESPAVTGELFF.

The CDR3 DNA follows: TGTGCCAGCAGCTTAGCGACTTGGGGACAGGGAAAAAAACCTAACTATGGCTACACCTTC. Its protein is CASSLATWGQGKKPNYGYTF. The V gene is TRBV7-2, the J gene TRBJ1-2, with TRBD1 matching over 9 bases. The CDR3 runs 20 residues. V lost 0 bases and J lost 0; bases outside the gene matches: 14. Germline values: CDR1 SGHTA, CDR2 FQGNSA.

This clone has just a few counts. This chain links TRBV18 with TRBJ2-7; a possible D gene is TRBD2 (6 bases). Germline V gene sequence: CDR1 KGHSH, CDR2 LQKENI. The CDR3 has 14 residues. The V end lost 3 bases, the J end lost 3 bases, and 12 bases lay between the germline ends. Written as DNA, the CDR3 is TGTGCCAGCTCACCCGGAGGGCCGCTCTACGAGCAGTACTTC. It yields the protein CASSPGGPLYEQYF.

The gene calls are TRBV7-9 and TRBJ1-4, with no clear D. This CDR3 has 15 residues. The germline V gene has CDR1 SEHNR and CDR2 FQNEAQ (reference sequence). V lost 2 bases to trimming and J lost 8 bases, with 15 bases between them. This CDR3 reads CASSLSNPRGEKLFF. The DNA of the CDR3 is TGTGCCAGCAGCTTATCTAACCCAAGAGGGGAAAAACTGTTTTTT. Combining the CDR3 with reference TRBV7-9 and TRBJ1-4 gives the whole variable domain DTGVSQNPRHKITKRGQNVTFRCDPISEHNRLYWYRQTLGQGPEFLTYFQNEAQLEKSRLLSDRFSAERPKGSFSTLEIQRTEQGDSAMYLCASSLSNPRGEKLFFGSGTQLSVL.

In nucleotides, the CDR3 is TGCGCCAGCAGCTTTACGGACGCAGGGGGCACTGAAGCTTTCTTT. Its protein is CASSFTDAGGTEAFF. The J gene is TRBJ1-1, the V gene TRBV5-1; TRBD1 matches at 7 bases. This CDR3 has 15 residues. V was clipped by 2 bases and J by 4 bases; unmatched bases: 8. Germline CDR1 and CDR2: SGHRS and YFSETQ.

V usage is TRBV5-6 and J usage is TRBJ1-4; D perhaps matches TRBD1 (5 bases). The V gene lost 2 bases and the J gene lost 4 bases, with 12 bases spanning the gap. CDR1 and CDR2 (germline): SGHDT, YYEEEE. The CDR3 runs to 15 residues. CDR3 loop: CASSFNQGGNEKLFF. The CDR3 nucleotides read TGTGCCAGCAGCTTCAACCAGGGTGGTAATGAAAAACTGTTTTTT.

The rearrangement uses TRBV11-1 and TRBJ2-2; D is ambiguous. Per the germline V gene, CDR1 is SGHAT and CDR2 is FQDESV (reference sequence). CDR3 length equals 13 residues. Trimming took 3 bases from V and 2 from J, leaving 4 bases between them. CDR3 in amino acids: CASSFVNTGELFF. The CDR3 bases are TGTGCCAGCAGCTTTGTAAACACCGGGGAGCTGTTTTTT.

The rearrangement uses TRBV19 and TRBJ1-1; the D gene is possibly TRBD1 (6 bases). Germline CDR1 is LNHDA and CDR2 is SQIVND (reference sequence). The CDR3 has 16 residues. V was shortened by 7 bases and J by 5 bases, with 23 bases between the two germline ends. The CDR3 coding sequence is TGTGCCAGTACCATTAAAGGAGACAGGTGGGGTACTGAAGCTTTCTTT. It encodes CASTIKGDRWGTEAFF.

The chain couples TRBV19 to TRBJ1-3; D remains unclear. CDR3 length equals 16 residues. V lost 6 bases to trimming and J lost 0 bases, with 15 bases between them. Germline V gene data show CDR1 as LNHDA and CDR2 as SQIVND (reference sequence). The DNA of the CDR3 is TGTGCCAGTAGCCCCGGAGGATACAGCTCTGGAAACACCATATATTTT. Translating it yields CASSPGGYSSGNTIYF.

The V and J genes are TRBV6-2 or TRBV6-3 and TRBJ1-1, with a possible D match to TRBD1 (5 bases). The V gene lost 0 bases and the J gene lost 8 bases, with 10 bases spanning the gap. This CDR3 region has 13 residues. Germline V lookup: CDR1 MNHEY, CDR2 SVGEGT. The DNA of the CDR3 is TGTGCCAGCAGTTACTCTTTGGGGGGAGAAGCTTTCTTT. Translated: CASSYSLGGEAFF.

The CDR3, as DNA: TGTGCCAGCAGCTATTTACTAGACTACCAAGAGACCCAGTACTTC. This codes for CASSYLLDYQETQYF. The rearrangement links TRBV5-4 to TRBJ2-5; D is perhaps TRBD2 (5 bases). The CDR3 covers 15 residues. V was shortened by 3 bases and J by 0 bases, with 12 bases between the two germline ends. Germline V gene sequence: CDR1 SGHNT, CDR2 YYREEE (reference sequence).

This chain uses TRBV5-1 with TRBJ1-4, with 8 nucleotides matching TRBD1. Germline values: CDR1 SGHRS, CDR2 YFSETQ. The CDR3 consists of 15 residues. Losses at the gene ends were 0 bases for V and 7 bases for J; bases not matched to a gene: 5. The CDR3 region is CASSLVGQGGEKLFF. CDR3 nucleotides: TGCGCCAGCAGCTTGGTCGGACAGGGAGGTGAAAAACTGTTTTTT.

This chain connects TRBV7-9 to TRBJ2-1; 16 bases map to TRBD2. The length of the CDR3 is 16 residues. Germline CDR1 SEHNR, CDR2 FQNEAQ (reference sequence). V lost 5 bases to trimming and J lost 10 bases; unmatched junction nucleotides: 8. The CDR3 DNA sequence: TGTGCCAGCAGCCTGGGACTAGCGGGAGGGCGGGACGAGCAGTTCTTC. Protein: CASSLGLAGGRDEQFF.

This chain connects TRBV10-1 to TRBJ2-2; D is possibly TRBD1 (7 bases). Germline V gene lookup returns CDR1 WNHNN and CDR2 SYGVQD (reference sequence). Trimming removed 4 bases at V and 6 bases at J, with 15 bases between. The CDR3 is 15 residues long. CDR3 region: CASSGTGGPPGELFF. The CDR3 DNA reads as TGCGCCAGCAGTGGGACAGGAGGGCCCCCCGGGGAGCTGTTTTTT.

CDR3 amino acids: CSVGSGLPSSYNEQFF. CDR3 sequence (DNA): TGCAGCGTTGGATCGGGACTCCCTAGCTCCTACAATGAGCAGTTCTTC. J is TRBJ2-1 and V is TRBV29-1; TRBD2 is a possible D gene (6 bases). The CDR3 runs to 16 residues. Trimming shortened V by 4 bases and J by 0 bases, and 16 bases separated the two germline ends. The germline gives CDR1 SQVTM, CDR2 ANQGSEA.

The V call is TRBV7-2, the J call TRBJ1-6, with a possible D match to TRBD1 (6 bases). Germline CDR1 SGHTA, CDR2 FQGNSA. Trimming took off 6 bases at V and 7 bases at J, with 16 bases between the two ends. CDR3 length: 15 residues. The CDR3 coding sequence is TGTGCCAGCAGTGAATGGACAGCGCTCAATTCACCCCTCCACTTT. Translating gives CASSEWTALNSPLHF.

This chain joins TRBV6-2 or TRBV6-3 and TRBJ2-3; D is unresolved. The CDR3 has 14 amino acids. The germline CDR1 and CDR2 sequences are MNHEY and SVGEGT. Trimming pared 2 bases from V and 3 bases from J, leaving 9 bases between. The CDR3 loop is CASSYTAGTDTQYF. CDR3 in DNA: TGTGCCAGCAGTTACACCGCCGGGACAGATACGCAGTATTTT.

The rearrangement uses TRBV12-3 or TRBV12-4 and TRBJ1-1; 7 nucleotides line up with TRBD1. There are 13 residues in the CDR3. The J segment lost 3 bases and the V segment lost 5 bases, leaving 3 bases of the junction unmatched. This chain's CDR3 is CASSLDRDTEAFF. The CDR3 DNA follows: TGTGCCAGCAGTCTTGACAGGGACACTGAAGCTTTCTTT.

This chain joins TRBV6-5 and TRBJ2-7; maybe TRBD1 (6 bases). The CDR3 is 15 amino acids. Germline-derived CDR1 and CDR2 are MNHEY and SVGAGI. Trimming removed 7 bases from V and 1 base from J, with 17 bases in between. The chain's CDR3 is CASIQQGPGSYEQYF. CDR3 nucleotides: TGTGCCAGCATCCAACAGGGTCCGGGGTCCTACGAGCAGTACTTC.

This clone appeared a single time. This sequence joins TRBV2 and TRBJ2-7; weak D call: TRBD2 (6 bases). Germline V lookup: CDR1 SNHLY, CDR2 FYNNEI. The germline V and J ends were trimmed by 7 bases and 0 bases, with 13 bases remaining between them. The CDR3 loop spans 14 amino acids. CDR3 in DNA: TGTGCCAGCAAGGGCCGGGGGAGCTCCTACGAGCAGTACTTC. The encoded protein is CASKGRGSSYEQYF.

This clone was found a few times. The chain joins TRBV12-3 or TRBV12-4 to TRBJ2-2; D not resolved. This CDR3 has 13 residues. The germline V and J ends were trimmed by 0 bases and 6 bases, with 5 bases remaining between them. CDR3: CASSLAQAGELFF. The CDR3 coding sequence is TGTGCCAGCAGTTTAGCGCAGGCCGGGGAGCTGTTTTTT.

There are a few counts of this clone. At one end the junction does not follow the germline gene, possibly because of a read error. The V call is TRBV7-7, the J call TRBJ2-2; TRBD2 agrees at 10 bases. The CDR3 consists of 16 residues. CDR1 and CDR2 from the germline V gene are SSHAT and FNYEAQ (reference sequence). The CDR3 DNA reads TGTGCTAGCAGCTTAGCCTTAGCGGGAGGTTCCGGGGAGCTGTTTTTT. Translated: CASSLALAGGSGELFF. Full variable domain (missing parts from reference TRBV7-7 and TRBJ2-2): GAGVSQSPRYKVTKRGQDVTLRCDPISSHATLYWYQQALGQGPEFLTYFNYEAQPDKSGLPSDRFSAERPEGSISTLTIQRTEQRDSAMYRCASSLALAGGSGELFFGEGSRLTVL.

In this sample, this clone turned up a few times. The chain couples TRBV7-8 to TRBJ2-7; 12 bases are shared with TRBD1. This CDR3 contains 17 residues. From germline, CDR1 is SGHVS and CDR2 FQNEAQ. J gave up 0 bases and V 3 bases, and 6 bases lay outside the gene matches. The CDR3 protein is CASSLGTGGPSSYEQYF. DNA for the CDR3: TGTGCCAGCAGCTTGGGGACAGGGGGCCCCAGCTCCTACGAGCAGTACTTC.

V usage is TRBV7-6 and J usage is TRBJ1-1; 8 nucleotides line up with TRBD1. V shed 5 bases, J shed 4 bases, and the junction held 9 bases outside the gene matches. The CDR3 spans 15 residues. CDR1 is SGHVS and CDR2 is FNYEAQ in the germline V gene. CDR3 bases: TGTGCCAGCAGCCCACAGGGGGTGTTGAGCACTGAAGCTTTCTTT. Its protein is CASSPQGVLSTEAFF.

CDR3 nucleotides: TGTGCCAGCAGCGGACAGGGGCAAGAGACCCAGTACTTC. Protein: CASSGQGQETQYF. The chain has TRBV5-4 and TRBJ2-5; 9 nucleotides align to TRBD1. The CDR3 is made up of 13 amino acids. From germline, CDR1 is SGHNT and CDR2 YYREEE (reference sequence). Unmatched junction bases numbered 0, after V lost 4 bases and J lost 2 bases.

The chain uses TRBV6-1 and TRBJ2-6; D is possibly TRBD2 (5 bases). The V and J ends lost 0 bases and 2 bases respectively, with 8 bases between them. The CDR3 has 16 residues. Per the germline V gene, CDR1 is MNHNS and CDR2 is SASEGT. The CDR3 bases are TGTGCCAGCAGTGAAGCCTCCGGGGCTGGGGCCAACGTCCTGACTTTC. It translates to CASSEASGAGANVLTF.

The J gene is TRBJ1-2, the V gene TRBV28, with D perhaps TRBD1 (5 bases). Trimming cost V 6 bases and J 3 bases, with 14 bases left between them. The CDR3 length is 14 residues. Germline V gene data show CDR1 as MDHEN and CDR2 as SYDVKM. CDR3 DNA sequence: TGTGCCAGCAGCGTTCCTACAGGAGACTATGGCTACACCTTC. Amino acid sequence: CASSVPTGDYGYTF.

The rearrangement joins TRBV19 to TRBJ1-2; D remains unclear. V lost 1 base to trimming and J lost 6 bases, with 12 bases between them. CDR1 is LNHDA, CDR2 SQIVND, per germline (reference sequence). The CDR3 covers 14 residues. The CDR3: CASSIVGESDGYTF. DNA of the CDR3: TGTGCCAGTAGTATAGTCGGGGAAAGCGATGGCTACACCTTC.

The chain joins TRBV18 to TRBJ1-3; no definite D call. Germline loops: CDR1 KGHSH, CDR2 LQKENI. The length of the CDR3 is 12 residues. V was cut by 8 bases and J by 4 bases, with 9 bases left in between. The CDR3 reads CASHGSGNTIYF. The CDR3 DNA is TGTGCCAGCCACGGGTCGGGAAACACCATATATTTT.

The chain couples TRBV11-3 to TRBJ1-1; unclear D gene. In germline, CDR1 is SGHNT, CDR2 YENEEA. This CDR3 spans 15 amino acids. V was clipped by 5 bases and J by 4 bases, with 17 bases between them. Here the CDR3 DNA reads TGTGCCAGCAGCCCCAATACGGTTCGCGGCACTGAAGCTTTCTTT. It translates to CASSPNTVRGTEAFF.

As for this clone: Other DNA sequences in this sample translate to the same CDR3. The CDR3, as DNA: TGTGCCAGCAGCTTAGTATCCTCCTACAATGAGCAGTTCTTC. Encoded protein: CASSLVSSYNEQFF. The V and J genes are TRBV11-2 and TRBJ2-1; D uncertain. V shed 1 base and J shed 0 bases, with 4 bases lying between them. Germline V gives CDR1 SGHAT, CDR2 FQNNGV. The CDR3 sequence is 14 residues long.